Listed here are 11 T cell receptor beta chains from one sample, sequenced in a study of regulatory T cells in long-lasting Graves disease (dated by TCRdb to the early 2020s). The meaning of the sample's time point label: newly diagnosed GD, antithyroid drugs for less than 3 months. RNA was extracted from PBMCs in TRIzol for both TCR sequencing and RNA sequencing. Library preparation used multiplex PCR. Sequencing relied on an Illumina HiSeq 4000. To build TCR beta libraries, CDR3 regions were amplified by Arm-PCR using iRepertoire HTBI primers. TCRdb itself trimmed the public reads at Q25 with fastp, ran MiXCR and retained productive beta chains. Rows matching on CDR3 protein sequence are summarized as one entry with the most common DNA and genes. The table for this sample lists 400,000 to 550,000 distinct CDR3 sequences; more than 13% of them were counted only once. The ten largest clonotypes hold 16% of the sample.

The same specimen was also included in a second study, on T cells in Graves' hyperthyroidism and ophthalmopathy.

This specimen was peripheral blood mononuclear cells (PBMCs), taken at new diagnosis, from a patient treated with antithyroid drugs. The receptor source for this set is a woman in her 30s with Graves disease. Donor details come from another sample of the same person, matched by shared clones.

As for this clonotype: This may be a read error: a much more frequent sequence differs by one nucleotide. The genes are TRBV7-9 and TRBJ2-1; D not certain. CDR3 length: 12 amino acids. In germline, CDR1 is SEHNR, CDR2 FQNEAQ (reference sequence). Trimming took off 4 bases at V and 10 bases at J, with 11 bases between the two ends. CDR3 sequence (DNA): TGTGCCAGCAGCTCAAACATGGGGGAGCAGTTCTTC. Its protein product is CASSSNMGEQFF.

This clonotype appeared many times. The rearrangement uses TRBV6-2 or TRBV6-3 and TRBJ2-3; 10 nucleotides align to TRBD2. The germline gives CDR1 MNHEY, CDR2 SVGEGT. The CDR3 is made up of 14 amino acids. The junction had 4 bases not matched to a gene; V was cut back by 7 bases and J by 3 bases. CDR3 DNA: TGTGCCAGCATTGGGACTAGCGCAACAGATACGCAGTATTTT. It encodes CASIGTSATDTQYF.

This rearrangement joins TRBV11-2 to TRBJ1-5, with D perhaps matching TRBD1 (6 bases). Germline assignment: CDR1 SGHAT and CDR2 FQNNGV. CDR3 length equals 12 residues. V gave up 7 bases and J gave up 7 bases, with 11 bases separating them. This CDR3 reads CASTPGEQPQHF. CDR3 bases: TGTGCCAGCACTCCAGGGGAACAGCCCCAGCATTTT.

The chain links TRBV5-6 to TRBJ1-2, with TRBD1 matching 9 bases. Germline CDR1 reads SGHDT; CDR2 reads YYEEEE. The trim removed 4 bases at V and 2 bases at J, leaving 3 bases unmatched. This CDR3 is 14 amino acids long. The CDR3 coding sequence is TGTGCCAGCAGCACTGGGACAGGGAACTATGGCTACACCTTC. This gives the protein CASSTGTGNYGYTF.

This clonotype was found a few times. The V gene is TRBV29-1, the J gene TRBJ2-2; 10 bases are shared with TRBD2. Per germline, CDR1 SQVTM and CDR2 ANQGSEA. The CDR3 totals 16 residues. The junction had 10 bases not matched to a gene; V was cut back by 6 bases and J by 3 bases. This CDR3 is CSVSNPSGRYTGELFF. The CDR3, as DNA: TGCAGCGTCTCGAACCCTAGCGGGAGATACACCGGGGAGCTGTTTTTT.

This clonotype appeared a few times. The V gene is TRBV3-1, the J gene TRBJ2-7, with a possible D match to TRBD2 (7 bases). Germline loops: CDR1 LGHDT, CDR2 YNNKEL (reference sequence). The V and J ends lost 1 base and 1 base respectively, with 20 bases between them. The CDR3 spans 18 residues. The CDR3 loop is CASSQALAGAGVSYEQYF. The CDR3 DNA reads as TGTGCCAGCAGCCAAGCCCTGGCGGGGGCGGGAGTTTCCTACGAGCAGTACTTC.

This clonotype has at least ten counts. The rearrangement uses TRBV11-2 and TRBJ1-2; 8 nucleotides match TRBD1. J lost 1 base, V lost 6 bases, and 7 bases had no gene match. Looked up from germline, CDR1 is SGHAT and CDR2 is FQNNGV. This CDR3 has 15 amino acids. CDR3 region: CASSQGQGYNYGYTF. In nucleotides, the CDR3 is TGTGCCAGCAGTCAAGGACAGGGATATAACTATGGCTACACCTTC.

This clonotype was picked up a small number of times. The gene calls are TRBV12-3 or TRBV12-4 and TRBJ2-3, with unresolved D. V was clipped by 2 bases and J by 0 bases, with 21 bases between them. The CDR3 sequence is 19 residues long. The chain's CDR3 is CASSLSYMAPRSSTDTQYF. Here the CDR3 DNA reads TGTGCCAGCAGTTTAAGCTATATGGCGCCACGCTCTAGCACAGATACGCAGTATTTT.

Only a few counts were recorded for this clonotype. V is TRBV20-1 and J is TRBJ2-3; D unclear. This CDR3 is 13 amino acids long. V lost 6 bases and J lost 0, with 10 bases in between. Germline V lookup: CDR1 DFQATT, CDR2 SNEGSKA (reference sequence). The CDR3 DNA reads TGCAGTGCCAGGCAGGCTAGCACAGATACGCAGTATTTT. Its protein is CSARQASTDTQYF.

This clonotype was counted ten times or more. The chain employs TRBV29-1 and TRBJ2-1; maybe TRBD2 (5 bases). The CDR3 is 12 residues long. Trimming shortened V by 6 bases and J by 8 bases, and 14 bases separated the two germline ends. The V gene's germline CDR1 is SQVTM and CDR2 ANQGSEA. The CDR3 loop reads CSVPNHGDEQFF. The CDR3 region has the DNA TGCAGCGTCCCCAACCACGGGGATGAGCAGTTCTTC.

This sequence joins TRBV19 and TRBJ1-4; possible D gene TRBD1, 6 bases. The CDR3 length is 14 residues. V was clipped by 2 bases and J by 6 bases, with 10 bases between them. Germline V gene sequence: CDR1 LNHDA, CDR2 SQIVND (reference sequence). CDR3 nucleotide sequence: TGTGCCAGTAGTATATGGGGGCAGGATGAAAAACTGTTTTTT. This codes for CASSIWGQDEKLFF.